The clone carrying this TCR beta chain was found many times. TCRdb ran MiXCR on the RT-PCR reads and lists one entry per CDR3 protein. The table shows approximately 200,000 distinct CDR3 sequences, with roughly 15% occurring only once. The data are from a study of patients and donors after allogeneic stem cell transplantation. The CDR3 sequence is 16 residues long. CDR1 KGHDR and CDR2 SFDVKD come from the germline V gene. V gave up 3 bases and J gave up 8 bases; unmatched junction bases: 7. This receptor was taken from a human donor who was either an allogeneic HSCT recipient or a stem cell or donor lymphocyte infusion donor (not recorded which). It is not recorded whose cells these are; they may come from a transplant donor. This chain uses TRBV24-1 with TRBJ2-1; 12 bases agree with TRBD2. Material: blood, either unsorted or a sorted T cell fraction (not recorded which). The CDR3 DNA reads as TGTGCCACCAGTGATCGGACTAGCGGGGCGCGGGATGAGCAGTTCTTC. This encodes CATSDRTSGARDEQFF.